This T cell receptor beta chain came from a study of T cells in Graves' hyperthyroidism and ophthalmopathy (dated by TCRdb to about 2019). Background for the entire study: Peripheral blood was collected at initial diagnosis, before any treatment. To identify TCR V-J signatures that set the groups apart, the researchers used a discovery cohort of about a hundred patients, made up of 40 to 45 with Graves' ophthalmopathy and 57 with stable Graves' hyperthyroidism. Prospective prediction of ophthalmopathy was tested in an independent validation cohort of fewer than 20 hyperthyroidism patients and some 17 patients who later progressed to ophthalmopathy. The approximately 95 discovery patients were divided at random into training and test sets in a 7:3 ratio. In about 6 Graves' hyperthyroidism patients, the study also compared T-cell repertoires from thyroid tissue with T-cell repertoires from blood. After sampling, hyperthyroidism patients received methimazole starting at 30 mg daily, and ophthalmopathy patients received high-dose intravenous methylprednisolone. The paper describes TCR Vbeta CDR3 sequencing of 120 to 150 peripheral blood samples, made up of 43 ophthalmopathy patients, roughly 72 hyperthyroidism patients and some 17 progressor patients. Broad study findings and their caveats: In validation, the model predicted progression to ophthalmopathy a median of approximately 6.3 months before onset, with approximately 70% sensitivity and about 75% specificity. Sample size was not statistically predetermined, and investigators were not blinded to group allocation. In cross-validation, a model built on a 13 V-J signature told ophthalmopathy apart from stable hyperthyroidism with 85% to 90% sensitivity and about 81% specificity, and in testing the same model reached 80%/75%. Most expanded thyroid clonotypes (frequency above 0.001) were also detected in blood, a finding suggesting that blood repertoires may reflect thyroid immune responses.

CDR1 and CDR2 are read off the germline V gene as LGHNT and FRNRAP. The CDR3 measures 16 amino acids from cysteine to phenylalanine. The DNA shown is the 48-base CDR3, in frame from base 1. V and J lose 6 bases and 0 bases, and a span of 15 bases separates them. Amplification of TCR beta CDR3 regions was carried out from RNA transcripts. A first-round RT-PCR of the TCR CDR3 used the HTBI primer set with the Qiagen OneStep RT-PCR kit. Libraries were constructed in a second round of multiplex PCR, after which size selection and purification were performed. Libraries were sequenced paired-end with 100 bp reads on an Illumina HiSeq2000. Per the authors' processing: SOAPnuke was used to process the raw data, removing reads that contained adapters or uncalled bases, had a mean Phred below 15, or lacked an exact match to the constant primer or identifier. High-quality paired reads were merged using COPE v1.2.5, and each unique nucleotide sequence was defined as a clonotype. Clonotypes were aligned to IMGT TRBV, TRBD and TRBJ reference segments using MiTCR v1.1. The analysis included only V-J combinations with a frequency above 0.0001, which together covered more than 98% of the repertoires. The TCS score was defined as F50 (clonal expansion) divided by E x V (chaos), with BLOSUM62-based TCRdist calculated between CDR3 peptides within each V-J. Welch's t-statistics and random forest reduced 500 to 550 V-J features to 10 to 15, which were used in a naive Bayes classifier (R e1071). TCRdb redid the processing of the public reads, applying fastp at Q25 and MiXCR, and retained in-frame beta chains. Rows matching on CDR3 protein sequence are summarized as one entry with the most common DNA and genes. TCRdb, not the original authors, processed these V and J calls. Across this sample there are 600,000 to 650,000 distinct CDR3 sequences, with around 15% seen only once. The top ten constitute less than 4.5% of the sample.

Stable Graves' hyperthyroidism was defined as no progression to ophthalmopathy during 18 months of follow-up. Hyperthyroidism patients were aged 18 to 65 years and newly diagnosed, with disease duration of less than 2 months. Any patient with an uncontrolled infection, another autoimmune disease, pregnancy or lactation was excluded. Clinical symptoms, serum thyroxine and TRAb, thyroid ultrasound, and orbital computed tomography formed the basis for the diagnoses. PBMCs were isolated from about 9.2 ml of fresh peripheral blood by Ficoll-Paque density gradient centrifugation. Total RNA was extracted using Trizol reagent, and RNA quality was assessed on an Agilent 2100 Bioanalyzer. Comment on this clonotype: The antigen it recognizes is unknown. No much larger clonotype is one base removed from it; base qualities were not supplied.

The chain is assembled from TRBV12-5 and TRBJ2-1, with the D gene too uncertain to name. The source is a woman in her 30s with Graves' hyperthyroidism. Sequences were obtained from blood. This receptor has the CDR3 CASGTLTASSYNEQFF. Read as DNA, the sequence is TGTGCTAGTGGAACCCTGACGGCGAGCTCCTACAATGAGCAGTTCTTC.